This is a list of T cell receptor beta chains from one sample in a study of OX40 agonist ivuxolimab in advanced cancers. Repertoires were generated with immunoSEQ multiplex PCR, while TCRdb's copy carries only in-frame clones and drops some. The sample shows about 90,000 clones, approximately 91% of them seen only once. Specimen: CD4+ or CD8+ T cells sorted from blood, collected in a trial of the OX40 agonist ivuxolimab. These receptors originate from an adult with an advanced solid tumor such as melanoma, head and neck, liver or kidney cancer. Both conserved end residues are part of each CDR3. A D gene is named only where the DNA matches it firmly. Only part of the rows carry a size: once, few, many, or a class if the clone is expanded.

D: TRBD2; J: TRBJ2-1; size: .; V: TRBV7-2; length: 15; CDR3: CASSKPGGTRNEQFF; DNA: TGTGCCAGCAGCAAACCCGGGGGGACTAGAAATGAGCAGTTCTTC
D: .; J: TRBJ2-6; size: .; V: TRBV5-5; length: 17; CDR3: CASRPLAGSSGANVLTF; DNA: TGTGCCAGCAGGCCCCTGGCAGGCAGCTCTGGGGCCAACGTCCTGACTTTC
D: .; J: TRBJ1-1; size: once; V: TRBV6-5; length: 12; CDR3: CASSYSTGEAFF; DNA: TGTGCCAGCAGTTACTCCACTGGTGAAGCTTTCTTT
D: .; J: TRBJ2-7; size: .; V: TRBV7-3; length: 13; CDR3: CASSLNPFGEQYF; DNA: TGTGCCAGCAGCTTAAATCCTTTCGGGGAGCAGTACTTC
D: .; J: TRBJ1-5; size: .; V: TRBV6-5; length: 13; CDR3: CASRRNSNQPQHF; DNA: TGTGCCAGCAGGCGTAATAGCAATCAGCCCCAGCATTTT
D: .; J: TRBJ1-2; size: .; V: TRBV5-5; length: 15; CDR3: CASSLEGAANYGYTF; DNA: TGTGCCAGCAGCTTGGAAGGTGCAGCTAACTATGGCTACACCTTC
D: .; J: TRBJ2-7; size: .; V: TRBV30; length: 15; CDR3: CAWSAGGSGFYEQYF; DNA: TGTGCCTGGAGTGCAGGGGGTAGCGGGTTTTACGAGCAGTACTTC
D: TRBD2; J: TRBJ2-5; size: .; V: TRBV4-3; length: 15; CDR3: CASSPGGRAQETQYF; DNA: TGCGCCAGCAGCCCGGGCGGGAGGGCCCAAGAGACCCAGTACTTC
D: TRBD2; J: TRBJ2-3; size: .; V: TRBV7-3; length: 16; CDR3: CASSPGLAGVQGTQYF; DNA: TGTGCCAGCAGCCCGGGACTAGCGGGAGTACAAGGGACGCAGTATTTT
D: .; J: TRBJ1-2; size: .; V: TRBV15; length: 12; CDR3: CATSPDGYGYTF; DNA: TGTGCCACCAGCCCGGACGGCTATGGCTACACCTTC
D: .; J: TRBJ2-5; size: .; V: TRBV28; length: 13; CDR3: CAIVTGGPETQYF; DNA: TGTGCCATCGTCACGGGGGGCCCTGAGACCCAGTACTTC
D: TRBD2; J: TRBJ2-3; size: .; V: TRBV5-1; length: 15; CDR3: CASRGRDYSTDTQYF; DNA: TGCGCCAGCAGAGGCCGGGACTACAGCACAGATACGCAGTATTTT
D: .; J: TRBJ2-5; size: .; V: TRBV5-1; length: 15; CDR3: CASSLTGSNQETQYF; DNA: TGCGCCAGCAGCTTAACAGGGTCCAACCAAGAGACCCAGTACTTC
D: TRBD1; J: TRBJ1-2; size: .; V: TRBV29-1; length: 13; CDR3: CSVMTGADYGYTF; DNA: TGCAGCGTTATGACAGGGGCGGACTATGGCTACACCTTC
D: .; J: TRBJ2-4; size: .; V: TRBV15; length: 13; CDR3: CATRGEAKNIQYF; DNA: TGTGCCACCAGGGGGGAAGCCAAAAACATTCAGTACTTC
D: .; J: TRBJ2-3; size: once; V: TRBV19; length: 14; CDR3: CASSLGFSTDTQYF; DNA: TGTGCCAGTAGCCTTGGTTTTAGCACAGATACGCAGTATTTT